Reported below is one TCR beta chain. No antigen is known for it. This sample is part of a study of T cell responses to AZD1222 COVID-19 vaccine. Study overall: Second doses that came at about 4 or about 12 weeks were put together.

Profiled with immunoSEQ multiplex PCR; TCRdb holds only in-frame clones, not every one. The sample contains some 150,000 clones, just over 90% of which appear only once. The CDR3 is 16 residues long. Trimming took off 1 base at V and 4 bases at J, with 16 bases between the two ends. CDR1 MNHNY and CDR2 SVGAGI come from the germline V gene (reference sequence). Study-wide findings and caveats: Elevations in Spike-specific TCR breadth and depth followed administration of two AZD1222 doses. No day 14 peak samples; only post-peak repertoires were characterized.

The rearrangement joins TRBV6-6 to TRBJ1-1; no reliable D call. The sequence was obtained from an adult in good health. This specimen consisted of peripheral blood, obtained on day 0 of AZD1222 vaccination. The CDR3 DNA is TGTGCCAGCAGTTACTTACAGAGTCTGGGGAGCACTGAAGCTTTCTTT. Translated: CASSYLQSLGSTEAFF.